One sample yielded the 17 T cell receptor beta chains listed below, sequenced in a study of T cells in localized non-small cell lung cancer. Assay: immunoSEQ multiplex PCR; the TCRdb copy retains only in-frame clones and omits some. The table includes about 24,000 clones, roughly 87% detected once. Specimen: peripheral blood, collected before any cancer treatment. The receptors were gathered from a male donor older than 55 with stage I squamous cell lung carcinoma.

The V gene is TRBV5-1, the J gene TRBJ2-5, with D tentatively TRBD2 (6 bases). V dropped 0 bases and J dropped 4 bases, with 13 bases sitting between them. CDR1 SGHRS and CDR2 YFSETQ come from the germline V gene. The CDR3 is 15 residues long. CDR3 nucleotide sequence: TGCGCCAGCAGCTTGGAGGGACTTGAAGCAGAGACCCAGTACTTC. It is translated as CASSLEGLEAETQYF. The full variable domain, with the rest looked up from reference TRBV5-1 and TRBJ2-5, is KAGVTQTPRYLIKTRGQQVTLSCSPISGHRSVSWYQQTPGQGLQFLFEYFSETQRNKGNFPGRFSGRQFSNSRSEMNVSTLELGDSALYLCASSLEGLEAETQYFGPGTRLLVL.

CDR3 nucleotide sequence: TGTGCCAGCAGTGAAAAGAACGTGTGGGGCTACACCTTC. Encoded protein: CASSEKNVWGYTF. J is TRBJ1-2 and V is TRBV2; no reliable D call. From germline, CDR1 is SNHLY and CDR2 FYNNEI. The CDR3 spans 13 residues. V was cut by 2 bases and J by 8 bases, with 12 bases left in between. The full variable domain, rest sourced from reference TRBV2 and TRBJ1-2, is EPEVTQTPSHQVTQMGQEVILRCVPISNHLYFYWYRQILGQKVEFLVSFYNNEISEKSEIFDDQFSVERPDGSNFTLKIRSTKLEDSAMYFCASSEKNVWGYTFGSGTRLTVV.

The V and J genes are TRBV7-2 and TRBJ2-7; 9 bases agree with TRBD2. Looked up from germline, CDR1 is SGHTA and CDR2 is FQGNSA. This CDR3 contains 13 residues. Losses at the gene ends were 2 bases for V and 8 bases for J; bases not matched to a gene: 4. The CDR3 nucleotides are TGTGCCAGCAGCTTAAGGCGGGAGGGCCAGCAGTACTTC. Translation gives CASSLRREGQQYF.

CDR3: CASSLDRVVGYEQYF. The CDR3 DNA is TGTGCCAGCAGCTTAGACCGGGTTGTTGGCTACGAGCAGTACTTC. V gene TRBV11-2 combines with J gene TRBJ2-7; D unclear. The length of the CDR3 is 15 residues. Trimming shortened V by 0 bases and J by 3 bases, and 12 bases separated the two germline ends. Germline V CDR1 and CDR2: SGHAT, FQNNGV.

V and J are TRBV2 and TRBJ1-5; D not resolved. V lost 3 bases, J lost 3 bases, and 6 bases lay in between. CDR3 length equals 13 residues. Per germline, CDR1 SNHLY and CDR2 FYNNEI. CDR3 bases: TGTGCCAGCAGTGACAACTACAATCAGCCCCAGCATTTT. Its protein is CASSDNYNQPQHF.

The J gene is TRBJ1-4, the V gene TRBV9; 10 nucleotides line up with TRBD1. The CDR3 has 15 residues. V lost 4 bases, J lost 6 bases, and 6 bases stayed unmatched. From germline, CDR1 is SGDLS and CDR2 YYNGEE. CDR3 bases: TGTGCCAGCAGCCCCTATGGACAGGGGGATGAAAAACTGTTTTTT. This gives the protein CASSPYGQGDEKLFF.

The V gene is TRBV5-4, the J gene TRBJ2-3, with 9 bases lining up with TRBD1. With 3 bases clipped from V and 1 base from J, the junction kept 6 bases outside the gene matches. CDR3 length equals 16 residues. The germline V gene has CDR1 SGHNT and CDR2 YYREEE (reference sequence). The CDR3 protein is CASSCTGQGCTDTQYF. CDR3 bases: TGTGCCAGCAGCTGTACGGGACAGGGCTGCACAGATACGCAGTATTTT.

DNA of the CDR3: TGTGCCAGCAATACTAAGACAGGTCGTCTCTACGAGCAGTACTTC. It translates to CASNTKTGRLYEQYF. The chain links TRBV6-1 to TRBJ2-7, with a tentative D call TRBD1 (6 bases). V lost 7 bases and J lost 3, with 19 bases in between. CDR3 length: 15 amino acids. CDR1 is MNHNS, CDR2 SASEGT, per germline.

This chain uses TRBV19 with TRBJ2-2; tentatively, D is TRBD1 (6 bases). The CDR3 runs 14 residues. Germline CDR1 reads LNHDA; CDR2 reads SQIVND (reference sequence). V shed 7 bases and J shed 8 bases, with 17 bases lying between them. CDR3 amino acids: CASKGDPQRGELFF. The CDR3 DNA sequence: TGTGCCAGTAAGGGGGACCCCCAGCGTGGGGAGCTGTTTTTT.

The V call is TRBV19, the J call TRBJ2-5, with 10 bases that match TRBD1. The CDR3 contains 16 residues. The V gene's germline CDR1 is LNHDA and CDR2 SQIVND (reference sequence). J was trimmed by 4 bases and V by 3 bases; bases with no gene match: 8. CDR3 amino acids: CASSMGETGGRETQYF. CDR3 DNA: TGTGCCAGTAGTATGGGGGAGACAGGGGGCAGAGAGACCCAGTACTTC.

V and J are TRBV27 and TRBJ1-2; 11 bases are shared with TRBD1. The trim removed 0 bases at V and 7 bases at J, leaving 7 bases unmatched. This CDR3 is built from 16 residues. CDR1 MNHEY and CDR2 SMNVEV come from the germline V gene (reference sequence). CDR3 amino acids: CASSLSGTGGGIGYTF. The CDR3 DNA follows: TGTGCCAGCAGTTTATCCGGGACAGGGGGAGGGATTGGCTACACCTTC.

The gene calls are TRBV5-8 and TRBJ1-2; a weak D match, TRBD1 (6 bases). The germline CDR1 and CDR2 sequences are SGHTS and YDEGEE. V was pared by 5 bases and J by 2 bases, with 13 bases between. The CDR3 covers 14 residues. The CDR3 loop is CASSVPGHNYGYTF. The CDR3 DNA reads as TGTGCCAGCAGTGTTCCGGGACACAACTATGGCTACACCTTC.

The chain carries TRBV2 and TRBJ2-2, with a tentative D call TRBD1 (5 bases). V was shortened by 3 bases and J by 1 base, with 9 bases between the two germline ends. This CDR3 region has 15 residues. Per the germline V gene, CDR1 is SNHLY and CDR2 is FYNNEI. The CDR3 here is CASSDQGRNTGELFF. CDR3 coding DNA: TGTGCCAGCAGTGACCAGGGTAGGAACACCGGGGAGCTGTTTTTT.

V usage is TRBV19 and J usage is TRBJ1-1; 8 bases line up with TRBD1. V lost 6 bases, J lost 4 bases, and 7 bases stayed unmatched. Germline V gives CDR1 LNHDA, CDR2 SQIVND (reference sequence). The CDR3 is made up of 14 amino acids. The CDR3 DNA reads TGTGCCAGTAGCCTTAGACAGGGGAGCACTGAAGCTTTCTTT. This translates into CASSLRQGSTEAFF.

This clone came up once. The gene calls are TRBV7-2 and TRBJ2-7; 8 bases fit TRBD1. Trimming removed 5 bases from V and 3 bases from J; junction bases left unmatched: 9. Germline CDR1 SGHTA, CDR2 FQGNSA. The CDR3 extends over 15 amino acids. CDR3 protein: CASSRSRDRHYEQYF. The CDR3 DNA sequence: TGTGCCAGCAGCCGAAGCCGGGACAGGCACTACGAGCAGTACTTC.

This clone was seen only a few times. The genes are TRBV7-2 and TRBJ2-5; D may correspond to TRBD1 or TRBD2 (6 bases each). Germline V gives CDR1 SGHTA, CDR2 FQGNSA. CDR3 length: 17 residues. V was pared by 2 bases and J by 1 base, with 17 bases between. CDR3 nucleotides: TGTGCCAGCAGCTTAAGGGGGGATTTCTCCCCCCAAGAGACCCAGTACTTC. Its translation is CASSLRGDFSPQETQYF. The whole variable domain, filled in from reference TRBV7-2 and TRBJ2-5, reads GAGVSQSPSNKVTEKGKDVELRCDPISGHTALYWYRQSLGQGLEFLIYFQGNSAPDKSGLPSDRFSAERTGGSVSTLTIQRTQQEDSAVYLCASSLRGDFSPQETQYFGPGTRLLVL.

J is TRBJ1-5 and V is TRBV7-2; D perhaps matches TRBD1 (6 bases). The V and J ends lost 4 bases and 5 bases respectively, with 9 bases between them. The CDR3 has 13 residues. The germline V gene encodes CDR1 SGHTA and CDR2 FQGNSA. The CDR3 DNA follows: TGTGCCAGCAGCTCGGAGGGGGATCAGCCCCAGCATTTT. Amino acid sequence: CASSSEGDQPQHF.